This T cell receptor delta chain emerged from a study of DNA immune sequencing with unique molecular identifiers. Judged by abundance, this clone is hyperexpanded. Other DNA sequences within the sample encode an identical CDR3. Germline CDR1 is GEAIGNYY and CDR2 is EKD. V shed 5 bases, J shed 4 bases, and the junction held 8 bases outside the gene matches. This CDR3 comprises 15 residues. A 32-plex genomic DNA assay used primers for all 8 TRDV and 4 TRDJ genes. Adapter PCR followed approximately 3 barcoding PCR cycles that attached a 12-nucleotide UMI. TCRdb reanalyzed the multiplex PCR reads using CATT. The repertoire holds approximately 2,500 delta-chain clones, with under 9.5% as singletons.

This receptor was identified in a human donor in good health. Sequencing was performed on gamma-delta T cells enriched from blood buffy coat, or unenriched PBMCs (not recorded which). The chain carries TRDV2 and TRDJ1; 11 positions match TRDD3. CDR3 in amino acids: CACAQLGDRDDKLIF. The DNA of the CDR3 is TGTGCCTGTGCCCAACTGGGGGATAGGGACGATAAACTCATCTTT.